This TCR beta chain stems from a study of shared clonotypes between healthy human individuals. Study results and caveats: Clonotypes which were not shared had lower generation probabilities than clonotypes that all four donors shared.

A word on this clone: Its antigen is as yet unknown. Other DNA variants within this sample encode the same CDR3.

Produced via immunoSEQ multiplex PCR; TCRdb's table is partial and in-frame only. The sample records roughly 2 million clones, about 94% being singletons. Only CD45RO-negative cells positively selected for CCR7 counted as naive CD8 cells, so terminally differentiated effector memory CD45RA+ cells were excluded. The CDR3 covers 12 residues. V was pared by 4 bases and J by 6 bases, with 9 bases between. Germline V gene data show CDR1 as SGHNT and CDR2 as YYREEE (reference sequence). The sample was naive CD8+ T cells sorted from blood. The gene calls are TRBV5-4 and TRBJ2-3; D ambiguous. The sequence derives from a man aged 18 to 30 in good health. This chain's CDR3 is CASSGETDTQYF. In DNA form, the CDR3 reads TGTGCCAGCAGCGGTGAGACGGATACGCAGTATTTT.